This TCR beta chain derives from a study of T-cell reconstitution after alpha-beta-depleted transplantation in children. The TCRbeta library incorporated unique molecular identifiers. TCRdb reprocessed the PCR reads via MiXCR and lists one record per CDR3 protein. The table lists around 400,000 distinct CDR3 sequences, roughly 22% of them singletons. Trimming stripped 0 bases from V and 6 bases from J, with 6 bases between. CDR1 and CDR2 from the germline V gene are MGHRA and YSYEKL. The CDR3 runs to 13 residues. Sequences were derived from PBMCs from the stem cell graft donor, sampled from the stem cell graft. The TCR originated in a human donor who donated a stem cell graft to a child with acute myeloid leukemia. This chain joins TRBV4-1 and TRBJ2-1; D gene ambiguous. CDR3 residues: CASSQESSNEQFF. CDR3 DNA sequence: TGCGCCAGCAGCCAAGAGAGCAGCAATGAGCAGTTCTTC.